This is a list of T cell receptor beta chains from one sample in a study of T cells in Graves' hyperthyroidism and ophthalmopathy. TCRdb called the multiplex PCR reads again in MiXCR, with one record for every CDR3 protein. The sample has about 520,000 distinct CDR3 sequences, roughly 20% seen once. Material for sequencing was blood. These receptors were taken from a man aged 18 to 30 with Graves' hyperthyroidism. CDR3s include the opening cysteine and the closing phenylalanine or tryptophan. A D gene is named only where the DNA matches it firmly. Size tells how often a clone was seen (once, few, many) or the class of an expanded clone, and some rows leave it out.

>many|TRBD1|TRBJ2-7|TRBV30
CAWSAQTGLSSYEQYF
TGTGCCTGGAGCGCCCAGACAGGGTTAAGCTCCTACGAGCAGTACTTC
>many|TRBD1|TRBJ2-2|TRBV30
CAWSGTGHTGELFF
TGTGCCTGGAGTGGGACAGGGCATACCGGGGAGCTGTTTTTT
>many|.|TRBJ1-1|TRBV20-1
CSASKTSPGLKNTEAFF
TGCAGTGCTAGTAAAACGTCCCCGGGACTGAAGAACACTGAAGCTTTCTTT
>many|TRBD1|TRBJ1-3|TRBV15
CATSRRQGTVISGNTIYF
TGTGCCACCAGCAGGAGACAGGGGACCGTAATCTCTGGAAACACCATATATTTT
>.|.|TRBJ2-7|TRBV11-1
CASSGRWQNHYEQDF
TGTGCCAGCAGCGGCAGGTGGCAGAATCACTACGAGCAGGACTTC
>many|.|TRBJ1-1|TRBV20-1
CSATDYREVTEAFF
TGCAGTGCTACCGACTACAGAGAAGTCACTGAAGCTTTCTTT
>many|TRBD1|TRBJ1-5|TRBV28
CASSLHQGGSNQPQHF
TGTGCCAGCAGTTTACATCAGGGGGGTAGCAATCAGCCCCAGCATTTT
>.|TRBD2|TRBJ2-7|TRBV25-1
CASSESTSGKTYEQYF
TGTGCCAGCAGTGAATCAACTAGCGGGAAAACCTACGAGCAGTACTTC
>many|.|TRBJ1-1|TRBV5-5
CASSLGAHLEAFF
TGTGCCAGCAGCTTGGGAGCACACCTTGAAGCTTTCTTT
>many|TRBD1|TRBJ1-1|TRBV4-1
CASNDPRGLWTEAFF
TGCGCCAGCAATGACCCCAGGGGGCTTTGGACTGAAGCTTTCTTT
>few|.|TRBJ1-2|TRBV10-3
CAISESVRPTTDNGYTF
TGTGCCATCAGTGAGTCCGTCAGACCAACAACCGATAACGGCTACACCTTC
>many|.|TRBJ1-2|TRBV18
CASSPLRVGYGYTF
TGTGCCAGCTCACCACTAAGAGTCGGCTATGGCTACACCTTC
>.|.|TRBJ1-2|TRBV29-1
CSVARPTYGYTF
TGCAGCGTTGCTCGTCCGACCTATGGCTACACCTTC
>.|TRBD1|TRBJ2-5|TRBV20-1
CSARLGTGEETQYF
TGCAGTGCTAGGTTAGGGACAGGGGAAGAGACCCAGTACTTC